A single sample is the source of the 30 T cell receptor beta chains below, sequenced in a study of beta chain features in type 1 diabetes. Expressed TCRB transcripts were sequenced, since all the RNA that had been isolated was reverse transcribed. Method: immunoSEQ multiplex PCR; TCRdb's copy keeps in-frame clones and lacks some. The profile shows over 500,000 clones, about 16% of them singletons. The source material was naive CD4+ T cells from blood. The receptors were gathered from a man aged 18 to 35 in good health.

V is TRBV6-5 and J is TRBJ1-2; 9 nucleotides agree with TRBD1. The CDR3 totals 12 residues. The V and J ends lost 7 bases and 12 bases, in that order; junction bases with no gene match: 9. The germline CDR1 and CDR2 sequences are MNHEY and SVGAGI. The CDR3 reads CASTDKGTGHTF. The CDR3 nucleotides are TGTGCCAGCACCGACAAAGGGACAGGGCACACCTTC.

This chain connects TRBV13 to TRBJ2-7, with 9 positions matching TRBD1. This CDR3 contains 16 residues. The J segment lost 5 bases and the V segment lost 1 base, leaving 9 bases of the junction unmatched. In germline, CDR1 is PRHDT, CDR2 FYEKMQ (reference sequence). The CDR3 coding sequence is TGTGCCAGCAGCTTAGTGGGACAGGGAAGTGTCAACGAGCAGTACTTC. It translates to CASSLVGQGSVNEQYF. The variable domain in full, completed from reference TRBV13 and TRBJ2-7, reads AAGVIQSPRHLIKEKRETATLKCYPIPRHDTVYWYQQGPGQDPQFLISFYEKMQSDKGSIPDRFSAQQFSDYHSELNMSSLELGDSALYFCASSLVGQGSVNEQYFGPGTRLTVT.

A few counts support this clone. This sequence joins TRBV11-2 and TRBJ2-3; 7 bases agree with TRBD2. The germline CDR1 and CDR2 sequences are SGHAT and FQNNGV. This CDR3 has 17 residues. Unmatched junction bases numbered 10, after V lost 4 bases and J lost 0 bases. The CDR3 protein is CASSSEPGLRSTDTQYF. The CDR3 nucleotides are TGTGCCAGCAGCTCGGAACCGGGACTACGTAGCACAGATACGCAGTATTTT.

The chain links TRBV27 to TRBJ1-1, with D maybe TRBD1 (5 bases). The CDR3 has 16 amino acids. Germline V gene sequence: CDR1 MNHEY, CDR2 SMNVEV (reference sequence). V lost 6 bases and J lost 1, with 18 bases in between. CDR3 in DNA: TGTGCCAGCAGCCATACCCAGGGCTCGGGGAACACTGAAGCTTTCTTT. Translated, it gives CASSHTQGSGNTEAFF.

The rearrangement links TRBV28 to TRBJ2-1; a weak D match, TRBD2 (5 bases). Germline-derived CDR1 and CDR2 are MDHEN and SYDVKM. CDR3 length: 17 amino acids. V shed 6 bases and J shed 4 bases, with 22 bases lying between them. DNA of the CDR3: TGTGCCAGCAGCAAACCTCTTACTAGTCCTATATACAATGAGCAGTTCTTC. Its translation: CASSKPLTSPIYNEQFF.

There are a few counts of this clone. This rearrangement joins TRBV5-4 to TRBJ1-2; tentatively, D is TRBD1 (6 bases). The ends were cut back, 0 bases at V and 3 bases at J, with 12 bases in the middle. Germline values: CDR1 SGHNT, CDR2 YYREEE (reference sequence). The CDR3 contains 15 residues. CDR3 amino acids: CASSLGRGADYGYTF. As DNA, the CDR3 is TGTGCCAGCAGCTTGGGCCGGGGGGCTGACTATGGCTACACCTTC.

This rearrangement joins TRBV7-2 to TRBJ2-7; TRBD1 matches 9 bases. In germline, CDR1 is SGHTA, CDR2 FQGNSA. The J segment lost 2 bases and the V segment lost 1 base, leaving 6 bases of the junction unmatched. The CDR3 runs 16 residues. The CDR3 DNA is TGTGCCAGCAGCTTAGTCGGGACAGGGACCGCCTACGAGCAGTACTTC. Translating it yields CASSLVGTGTAYEQYF.

This clone has a handful of counts. The chain couples TRBV28 to TRBJ2-7; possibly TRBD1 or TRBD2 for D (5 bases each). Trimming shortened V by 6 bases and J by 6 bases, and 12 bases separated the two germline ends. The CDR3 runs to 12 residues. In germline, CDR1 is MDHEN, CDR2 SYDVKM. The CDR3 region is CASRSGTREQYF. The CDR3 DNA reads as TGTGCCAGCAGATCCGGGACCCGCGAGCAGTACTTC.

This rearrangement joins TRBV6-6 to TRBJ2-5; D not certain. This CDR3 comprises 12 residues. V gave up 5 bases and J gave up 5 bases, with 9 bases separating them. Germline V gene lookup returns CDR1 MNHNY and CDR2 SVGAGI (reference sequence). This CDR3 is CASSMAVETQYF. The CDR3 DNA reads TGTGCCAGCAGTATGGCCGTCGAGACCCAGTACTTC.

This clone was counted a few times. V and J are TRBV21-1 and TRBJ1-4; the table's D call of TRBD1 was not tested on the DNA. TRBV21-1 represents a pseudogene. The CDR3 totals 16 residues. The CDR3 coding sequence is TGTGCCAGCAGCAAAGCGCGTCAGGTCACTAATGAAAAACTGTTTTTT. It encodes CASSKARQVTNEKLFF.

V usage is TRBV23-1 and J usage is TRBJ1-5, with 9 bases aligning to TRBD1. TRBV23-1 falls under the ORF class, with uncertain function. J was trimmed by 0 bases and V by 4 bases; bases with no gene match: 16. CDR3 length: 20 residues. CDR3: CASSLTLQGAVRCSNQPQHF. The CDR3 DNA is TGCGCCAGCAGTCTCACCTTACAGGGGGCGGTTCGATGTAGCAATCAGCCCCAGCATTTT.

The chain has TRBV28 and TRBJ2-1; TRBD2 might be the D (6 bases). Germline CDR1 is MDHEN and CDR2 is SYDVKM. V shed 1 base and J shed 4 bases, with 14 bases lying between them. The CDR3 length is 16 residues. The CDR3: CASSLFGLANYNEQFF. In nucleotides, the CDR3 is TGTGCCAGCAGTTTATTCGGGCTAGCGAATTACAATGAGCAGTTCTTC. Variable domain in full (rest from reference TRBV28 and TRBJ2-1): DVKVTQSSRYLVKRTGEKVFLECVQDMDHENMFWYRQDPGLGLRLIYFSYDVKMKEKGDIPEGYSVSREKKERFSLILESASTNQTSMYLCASSLFGLANYNEQFFGPGTRLTVL.

This clone appeared a single time. The rearrangement joins TRBV30 to TRBJ1-4; the match to TRBD1 covers 8 bases. Germline V gene lookup returns CDR1 GTSNPN and CDR2 SVGIG (reference sequence). This CDR3 spans 18 amino acids. J lost 8 bases, V lost 3 bases, and 20 bases had no gene match. The CDR3 sequence: CAWRGPGQGVGSSEKLFF. The CDR3 DNA reads TGTGCCTGGAGGGGCCCCGGACAGGGAGTAGGGTCCAGCGAAAAACTGTTTTTT.

The sample holds a few counts of this clone. The sample contains more than one DNA sequence encoding this CDR3. This chain links TRBV6-7 with TRBJ1-5; D is ambiguous. TRBV6-7 is assigned to the ORF class and has an uncertain function. This CDR3 has 16 residues. The V end lost 0 bases, the J end lost 6 bases, and 15 bases lay between the germline ends. For the CDR3, the DNA is TGTGCCAGCAGTTACTCGAAGGCTAGGGCGGGTCAGCCCCAGCATTTT. Its translation: CASSYSKARAGQPQHF.

This clone came up a few times. V is TRBV5-4 and J is TRBJ1-1, with TRBD1 as a possible D gene (5 bases). The CDR3 runs to 15 residues. Germline V gene lookup returns CDR1 SGHNT and CDR2 YYREEE (reference sequence). The ends were cut back, 0 bases at V and 7 bases at J, with 16 bases in the middle. CDR3 in DNA: TGTGCCAGCAGCTTGGGGGGCCTGAGCGGGAATGAAGCTTTCTTT. Amino acids: CASSLGGLSGNEAFF. Combining the CDR3 with reference TRBV5-4 and TRBJ1-1 gives the whole variable domain ETGVTQSPTHLIKTRGQQVTLRCSSQSGHNTVSWYQQALGQGPQFIFQYYREEENGRGNFPPRFSGLQFPNYSSELNVNALELDDSALYLCASSLGGLSGNEAFFGQGTRLTVV.

This clone has a handful of counts. The V gene is TRBV5-1, the J gene TRBJ2-5, with 15 nucleotides matching TRBD2. Germline V lookup: CDR1 SGHRS, CDR2 YFSETQ. This CDR3 spans 17 amino acids. The ends lost 1 base at V and 5 bases at J; junction bases unmatched: 6. CDR3 sequence (DNA): TGCGCCAGCAGCTTGCGCGGGACTAGCGGGAGGATGGAGACCCAGTACTTC. Its protein product is CASSLRGTSGRMETQYF.

DNA for the CDR3: TGTGCCAGCTCCGCGGGACAGGGAACCTCCGAGCAGTACTTC. It encodes CASSAGQGTSEQYF. This chain connects TRBV18 to TRBJ2-7, with 9 bases aligning to TRBD1. The CDR3 totals 14 residues. CDR1 and CDR2 (germline): KGHSH, LQKENI. The trim removed 6 bases at V and 6 bases at J, leaving 9 bases unmatched.

Notes on this clone: Different DNA sequences within this sample yield the same CDR3. The rearrangement uses TRBV7-2 and TRBJ2-7; maybe TRBD2 (6 bases). The CDR3 spans 13 residues. V was trimmed by 0 bases and J by 3 bases, leaving 6 bases between them. The germline CDR1 and CDR2 sequences are SGHTA and FQGNSA. CDR3 region: CASSLARDYEQYF. CDR3 bases: TGTGCCAGCAGCTTAGCGCGGGACTACGAGCAGTACTTC.

V is TRBV4-2 and J is TRBJ2-2, with a weak D call TRBD1 (6 bases). The CDR3 runs 17 residues. V was clipped by 1 base and J by 5 bases, with 17 bases between them. Germline V gives CDR1 LGHNA, CDR2 YNFKEQ. This CDR3 reads CASSQVGARFGTGELFF. CDR3 DNA: TGTGCCAGCAGCCAAGTGGGGGCGAGGTTCGGGACCGGGGAGCTGTTTTTT.

This rearrangement joins TRBV7-8 to TRBJ2-1; D could derive from TRBD1 or TRBD2 (5 bases each). This CDR3 has 17 amino acids. Germline CDR1 is SGHVS and CDR2 is FQNEAQ. Trimming left V 5 bases short and J 0 bases short, with 17 bases between. CDR3 sequence (DNA): TGTGCCAGCAGCCCTTTATACAAGGGGAGCTCCTACAATGAGCAGTTCTTC. Translation gives CASSPLYKGSSYNEQFF.

This clone was picked up a small number of times. The chain joins TRBV19 to TRBJ1-1; the D is unclear. Trimming stripped 7 bases from V and 3 bases from J, with 12 bases between. The CDR3 consists of 13 residues. Germline CDR1 is LNHDA and CDR2 is SQIVND (reference sequence). The DNA of the CDR3 is TGTGCCAGTAAGTGGGTCGTAGACACTGAAGCTTTCTTT. The encoded protein is CASKWVVDTEAFF.

This clone came up a few times. Other DNA sequences in the same sample also yield this CDR3. The chain uses TRBV14 and TRBJ2-5; D ambiguous. The CDR3 has 17 residues. Trimming shortened V by 1 base and J by 1 base, and 16 bases separated the two germline ends. CDR1 and CDR2 (germline): SGHDN, FVKESK. CDR3 DNA sequence: TGTGCCAGCAGCCAAGTTTACGGCCTCCGTACCCAAGAGACCCAGTACTTC. This translates into CASSQVYGLRTQETQYF.

This clone was seen a handful of times. This sequence joins TRBV19 and TRBJ1-2, with TRBD1 matching over 8 bases. Germline V gives CDR1 LNHDA, CDR2 SQIVND (reference sequence). CDR3 size: 14 residues. Trimming at V came to 9 bases and at J to 3 bases, leaving 9 bases not matched to a gene. CDR3 DNA sequence: TGTGCCAGCACCGACAGGGGCCGGTACTATGGCTACACCTTC. It yields the protein CASTDRGRYYGYTF.

This sequence joins TRBV7-8 and TRBJ2-7, with 7 bases that match TRBD1. V was pared by 5 bases and J by 7 bases, with 14 bases of the junction left unmatched. This CDR3 spans 15 amino acids. The germline V gene encodes CDR1 SGHVS and CDR2 FQNEAQ. The CDR3 nucleotides are TGTGCCAGCAGCCTCTTTTGGACAGGCGGGCATGAGCAGTACTTC. Translated: CASSLFWTGGHEQYF.

This chain links TRBV30 with TRBJ2-7, with D hard to call. CDR3 length: 14 amino acids. CDR1 GTSNPN and CDR2 SVGIG come from the germline V gene (reference sequence). Between the trimmed V and J ends, which lost 0 bases and 6 bases, there was a span of 15 bases. CDR3: CAWSVETPPGEQYF. CDR3 DNA: TGTGCCTGGAGTGTAGAGACTCCCCCAGGCGAGCAGTACTTC.

The chain links TRBV10-3 to TRBJ2-2; D is unclear. The CDR3 length is 15 residues. V shed 2 bases and J shed 2 bases, with 9 bases lying between them. Germline CDR1 is ENHRY and CDR2 is SYGVKD. The CDR3 spells CAISEGPANTGELFF. The DNA of the CDR3 is TGTGCCATCAGTGAGGGACCCGCTAACACCGGGGAGCTGTTTTTT.

This clone turned up a few times. CDR3 loop: CASSAPGARTTDTQYF. The DNA for the CDR3 is TGTGCCAGCAGTGCCCCAGGGGCACGGACCACAGATACGCAGTATTTT. The J gene is TRBJ2-3, the V gene TRBV6-1; maybe TRBD1 (6 bases). This CDR3 has 16 residues. The germline CDR1 and CDR2 sequences are MNHNS and SASEGT. The V end was cut by 4 bases, the J end by 2 bases, with 16 bases between.

J is TRBJ2-5 and V is TRBV10-3; the D call may be TRBD1 or TRBD2 (5 bases each). The germline V gene encodes CDR1 ENHRY and CDR2 SYGVKD. Trimming pared 2 bases from V and 4 bases from J, leaving 14 bases between. The CDR3 sequence is 15 residues long. This CDR3 reads CAISEIIAGRETQYF. CDR3 nucleotides: TGTGCCATCAGTGAGATTATAGCAGGGAGAGAGACCCAGTACTTC.

This chain connects TRBV6-1 to TRBJ2-3; 7 bases are a match to TRBD1. V was clipped by 5 bases and J by 2 bases; unmatched bases: 4. Per the germline V gene, CDR1 is MNHNS and CDR2 is SASEGT. The CDR3 totals 14 residues. In DNA form, the CDR3 reads TGTGCCAGCAGTCGGGACAGAGTCACAGATACGCAGTATTTT. Protein product: CASSRDRVTDTQYF.

In this sample, this clone turned up once. This sequence joins TRBV28 and TRBJ2-5, with D perhaps matching TRBD1 (6 bases). The J call may be in error: the DNA end matches TRBJ2-7 better. This CDR3 has 15 amino acids. Germline V gene data show CDR1 as MDHEN and CDR2 as SYDVKM. CDR3 in DNA: TGTGCCAGCAGTACGGACAGACCTCTCTCCTACGAGCAGTACTTC. Translation gives CASSTDRPLSYEQYF.